The T cell receptor beta chain described here comes from a study of beta chain features in type 1 diabetes. Study context: Examination spanned around 110,000,000 sorted cells from all samples.

Study-level points and caveats: TCRB CDR3s from Type 1 diabetes patients were moderately but significantly shorter in all four CD4+ subsets. Cells that show high TCR expression could be over-represented by cDNA sequencing. In comparison with healthy donors, patients had naive, central memory and Treg TCRB repertoires that appeared more similar. Any HLA effect on TCRB rearrangement was left unresolved by small sub-analyses.

All of the isolated RNA was reverse transcribed, so expressed TCRB transcripts were sequenced. The method was immunoSEQ multiplex PCR; TCRdb's version includes in-frame clones alone and lacks a portion of them. The table records about 44,000 clones, roughly 70% of them present only once. CDR3 length: 14 amino acids. Germline assignment: CDR1 SGHRS and CDR2 YFSETQ. On this clone: The target antigen is unknown.

This TCR came from a woman aged 18 to 35 with type 1 diabetes. The chain recombines TRBV5-1 with TRBJ2-5, with 7 positions matching TRBD1. The J call may be faulty, since TRBJ2-7 better matches the DNA end. Sequencing was performed on Tregs from blood. The CDR3 bases are TGCGCCAGCAGCCCTATGGACAGGAACTACGAGCAGTACTTC. This sequence encodes CASSPMDRNYEQYF.